The 19 T cell receptor beta chains below were found in one sample sequenced in a study of T cells in Graves' hyperthyroidism and ophthalmopathy (dated by TCRdb to about 2019). Receptors were amplified or captured by multiplex PCR. For sequencing, an Illumina HiSeq 2000 was employed. TCR beta CDR3 regions were amplified from RNA transcripts. A first-round RT-PCR of the TCR CDR3 used the HTBI primer set with the Qiagen OneStep RT-PCR kit. TCRdb reworked the public reads: Q25 trimming with fastp, MiXCR clone assembly, productive beta chains retained. Each entry is one CDR3 protein sequence, shown with its most common DNA and genes. The sample table lists 600,000 to 850,000 distinct CDR3 sequences, about 19% of them with a count of one. Roughly 17% of the sample comes from the top ten. Sample: blood. These TCRs come from a woman in her forties or fifties with Graves' hyperthyroidism that later progressed to Graves' ophthalmopathy.

This chain joins TRBV7-9 and TRBJ2-7; 8 bases agree with TRBD1. Trimming removed 5 bases from V and 3 bases from J; junction bases left unmatched: 6. The CDR3 spans 14 residues. Looked up from germline, CDR1 is SEHNR and CDR2 is FQNEAQ (reference sequence). The CDR3 spells CASSKQDRDYEQYF. The DNA of the CDR3 is TGTGCCAGCAGCAAACAGGACAGGGACTACGAGCAGTACTTC.

This clonotype was observed at least ten times. The J gene is TRBJ1-2, the V gene TRBV6-1; D gene unclear. This CDR3 is built from 16 residues. Trimming stripped 5 bases from V and 1 base from J, with 17 bases between. In germline, CDR1 is MNHNS, CDR2 SASEGT. Written as DNA, the CDR3 is TGTGCCAGCAGTTATGAGATGGGCTCCCTTAACTATGGCTACACCTTC. Its translation is CASSYEMGSLNYGYTF.

The rearrangement joins TRBV18 to TRBJ2-3, with a possible D match to TRBD1 (6 bases). The germline V and J ends were trimmed by 4 bases and 6 bases, with 11 bases remaining between them. In germline, CDR1 is KGHSH, CDR2 LQKENI. The CDR3 runs 13 residues. CDR3 nucleotide sequence: TGTGCCAGCTCACAACAGGGAGCGGATACGCAGTATTTT. Residues: CASSQQGADTQYF.

This clonotype was seen ten or more times. V is TRBV30 and J is TRBJ1-3; D is ambiguous. Trimming stripped 3 bases from V and 4 bases from J, with 19 bases between. The CDR3 has 16 residues. CDR1 GTSNPN and CDR2 SVGIG come from the germline V gene (reference sequence). CDR3 amino acids: CAWSRRGGQRGNTIYF. Written as DNA, the CDR3 is TGTGCCTGGAGCAGGAGAGGTGGTCAGAGAGGAAACACCATATATTTT.

V gene TRBV9 combines with J gene TRBJ1-6; a weak D match, TRBD1 (5 bases). The germline CDR1 and CDR2 sequences are SGDLS and YYNGEE. The CDR3 has 14 residues. Trimming stripped 3 bases from V and 7 bases from J, with 11 bases between. CDR3 region: CASSAGTVNSPLHF. The DNA of the CDR3 is TGTGCCAGCAGCGCCGGGACGGTAAATTCACCCCTCCACTTT.

The chain recombines TRBV27 with TRBJ2-3; 8 bases match TRBD2. Germline values: CDR1 MNHEY, CDR2 SMNVEV (reference sequence). V lost 10 bases and J lost 0; bases outside the gene matches: 12. The CDR3 spans 16 residues. The CDR3 reads CATSAGAFDSTDTQYF. The CDR3 DNA reads as TGTGCCACCTCAGCGGGGGCCTTTGATAGCACAGATACGCAGTATTTT.

This clonotype was counted only a few times. J is TRBJ1-5 and V is TRBV19, with 7 bases lining up with TRBD1. V lost 7 bases, J lost 4 bases, and 10 bases stayed unmatched. The germline gives CDR1 LNHDA, CDR2 SQIVND (reference sequence). The CDR3 runs to 15 residues. CDR3 DNA sequence: TGTGCCAGTAACTATCTAGGGGGCAGTAATCAGCCCCAGCATTTT. Its translation: CASNYLGGSNQPQHF.

The chain employs TRBV20-1 and TRBJ1-5; 9 bases map to TRBD1. Germline lookup yields CDR1 DFQATT and CDR2 SNEGSKA (reference sequence). The ends lost 5 bases at V and 6 bases at J; junction bases unmatched: 14. The CDR3 contains 16 residues. The CDR3 protein is CSALRPGTGLVQPQHF. DNA of the CDR3: TGCAGTGCTCTTCGGCCCGGGACAGGGCTTGTTCAGCCCCAGCATTTT.

This clonotype has just a few counts. The chain links TRBV7-2 to TRBJ1-1; 8 nucleotides match TRBD1. The germline CDR1 and CDR2 sequences are SGHTA and FQGNSA. J gave up 3 bases and V 1 base, and 10 bases lay outside the gene matches. This CDR3 spans 17 amino acids. CDR3 sequence (DNA): TGTGCCAGCAGCTTAGGTTTAGAGCAGGGGGCTGACACTGAAGCTTTCTTT. As protein: CASSLGLEQGADTEAFF.

This clonotype has at least ten counts. The chain has TRBV12-3 or TRBV12-4 and TRBJ1-2; 7 bases fit TRBD1. V shed 6 bases, J shed 2 bases, and the junction held 6 bases outside the gene matches. CDR3 length equals 14 residues. The CDR3 nucleotides are TGTGCCAGCAGCCCGGGACAGCTAAACTATGGCTACACCTTC. This encodes CASSPGQLNYGYTF.

This clonotype was detected only a few times. This CDR3 reads CASSPGPGRTEAFF. CDR3 sequence (DNA): TGTGCCAGCAGCCCCGGGCCTGGTCGCACTGAAGCTTTCTTT. The chain has TRBV3-1 and TRBJ1-1; no reliable D call. CDR1 and CDR2 from the germline V gene are LGHDT and YNNKEL (reference sequence). V lost 4 bases and J 4 bases, leaving 13 bases between the germline ends. The CDR3 contains 14 residues.

A few counts support this clonotype. Its ends do not fully match the called genes, so a read error is possible. The genes are TRBV27 and TRBJ1-2; D unresolved. CDR1 and CDR2 (germline): MNHEY, SMNVEV (reference sequence). The CDR3 has 12 amino acids. The CDR3: CASGLSYLGYTF. CDR3 sequence (DNA): TGTGCCAGCGGTTTATCCTACTTGGGCTACACCTTC.

The chain combines TRBV15 with TRBJ1-2; maybe TRBD1 (6 bases). There are 15 residues in the CDR3. Germline assignment: CDR1 LNHNV and CDR2 YYDKDF (reference sequence). V lost 0 bases and J 9 bases, leaving 17 bases between the germline ends. CDR3 bases: TGTGCCACCAGCAGAGATAAAGGACAGAGCCACCGCTACACCTTC. Translation: CATSRDKGQSHRYTF.

This clonotype came up a few times. The chain links TRBV30 to TRBJ1-6; no definite D call. CDR1 and CDR2 (germline): GTSNPN, SVGIG (reference sequence). The CDR3 is made up of 17 amino acids. V was clipped by 4 bases and J by 4 bases, with 20 bases between them. The CDR3 region is CAWTPVLAGDYNSPLHF. Written as DNA, the CDR3 is TGTGCCTGGACCCCCGTACTCGCGGGAGATTATAATTCACCCCTCCACTTT.

This clonotype was counted only a few times. J is TRBJ2-4 and V is TRBV7-9, with 8 positions matching TRBD2. J gave up 0 bases and V 5 bases, and 6 bases lay outside the gene matches. CDR1 and CDR2 (germline): SEHNR, FQNEAQ (reference sequence). The CDR3 runs 16 residues. CDR3 sequence (DNA): TGTGCCAGCAGCGTTACGGGGGGGCTAGCCAAAAACATTCAGTACTTC. It codes for CASSVTGGLAKNIQYF.

Regarding this clonotype: One junction end disagrees with the germline gene, perhaps due to a read error. This chain links TRBV19 with TRBJ2-2; TRBD1 might be the D (6 bases). Germline CDR1 and CDR2: LNHDA and SQIVND (reference sequence). CDR3 length equals 15 residues. The CDR3 region has the DNA TGTGCCAGTTGTATACAGGGTATGGGCACCGGGGAGCTGTTTTTT. This codes for CASCIQGMGTGELFF.

The sample holds many counts of this clonotype. The CDR3, as DNA: TGCAGTGCTAGAGATCAGGGTAACACCGGGGAGCTGTTTTTT. Amino acids: CSARDQGNTGELFF. This sequence joins TRBV20-1 and TRBJ2-2; TRBD1 might be the D (5 bases). Deletions cut 0 bases from V and 2 bases from J, with 7 bases between. Germline lookup yields CDR1 DFQATT and CDR2 SNEGSKA (reference sequence). The CDR3 runs 14 residues.

This clonotype was picked up many times. The chain couples TRBV20-1 to TRBJ2-7, with 12 nucleotides matching TRBD2. Germline lookup yields CDR1 DFQATT and CDR2 SNEGSKA (reference sequence). The CDR3 runs 13 residues. The V and J ends lost 2 bases and 12 bases, in that order; junction bases with no gene match: 8. In DNA, the CDR3 is TGCAGTGCTAGATACCCTCTAGCGGGGGGGCGGTACTTC. Translated, it gives CSARYPLAGGRYF.

J is TRBJ1-4 and V is TRBV7-9; no definite D call. The CDR3 length is 16 residues. Trimming left V 3 bases short and J 0 bases short, with 11 bases between. Germline V gene lookup returns CDR1 SEHNR and CDR2 FQNEAQ (reference sequence). DNA for the CDR3: TGTGCCAGCAGCTTCCCGAGAAATGCAACTAATGAAAAACTGTTTTTT. Its translation: CASSFPRNATNEKLFF.